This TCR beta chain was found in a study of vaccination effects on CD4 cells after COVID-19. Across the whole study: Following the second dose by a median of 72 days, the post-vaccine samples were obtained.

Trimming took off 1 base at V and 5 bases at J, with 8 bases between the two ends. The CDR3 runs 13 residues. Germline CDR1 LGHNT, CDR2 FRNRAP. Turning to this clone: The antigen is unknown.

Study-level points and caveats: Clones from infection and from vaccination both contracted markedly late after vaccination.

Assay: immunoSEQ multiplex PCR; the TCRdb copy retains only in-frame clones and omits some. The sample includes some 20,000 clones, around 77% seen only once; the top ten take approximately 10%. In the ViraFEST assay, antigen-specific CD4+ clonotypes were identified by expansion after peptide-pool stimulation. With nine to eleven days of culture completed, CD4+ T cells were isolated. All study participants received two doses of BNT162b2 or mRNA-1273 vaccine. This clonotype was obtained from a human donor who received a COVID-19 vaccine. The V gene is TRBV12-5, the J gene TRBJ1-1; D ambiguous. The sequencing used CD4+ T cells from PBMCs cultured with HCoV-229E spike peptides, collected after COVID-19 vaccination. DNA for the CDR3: TGTGCTAGTGGTTTGGCCTCAGGAACTGAAGCTTTCTTT. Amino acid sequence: CASGLASGTEAFF.